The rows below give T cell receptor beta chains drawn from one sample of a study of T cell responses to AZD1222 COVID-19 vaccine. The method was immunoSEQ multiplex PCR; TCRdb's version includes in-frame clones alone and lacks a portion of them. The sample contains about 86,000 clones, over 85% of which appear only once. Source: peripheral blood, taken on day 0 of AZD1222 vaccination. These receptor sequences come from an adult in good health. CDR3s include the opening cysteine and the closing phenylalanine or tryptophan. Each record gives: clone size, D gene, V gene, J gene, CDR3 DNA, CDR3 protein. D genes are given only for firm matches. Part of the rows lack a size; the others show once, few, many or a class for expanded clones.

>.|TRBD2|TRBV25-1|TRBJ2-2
TGTGCCTCAGGACTAGCTTCGACCGGGGAGCTGTTTTTT
CASGLASTGELFF
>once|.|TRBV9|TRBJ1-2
TGTGCCAGCAGCCAGGACCGACCCCCCTATGGCTACACCTTC
CASSQDRPPYGYTF
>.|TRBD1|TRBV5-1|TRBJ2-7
TGCGCCAGCAGCTTGGCCTCTCAGGGGGCTTACGAGCAGTACTTC
CASSLASQGAYEQYF
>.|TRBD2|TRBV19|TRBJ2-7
TGTGCCAGTAGGGATCCTAGCGGGGGGAACTACGAGCAGTACTTC
CASRDPSGGNYEQYF
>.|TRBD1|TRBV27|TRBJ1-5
TGTGCCAGCAGGGGACAGGGTTTGAGCAATCAGCCCCAGCATTTT
CASRGQGLSNQPQHF
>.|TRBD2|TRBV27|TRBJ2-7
TGTGCCAGCAGAGACCGAAACCTAGCGGGGGACTACGAGCAGTACTTC
CASRDRNLAGDYEQYF
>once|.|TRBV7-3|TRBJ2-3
TGTGCCAGCAGCTCTCAGACTAGTGGGGCAGATACGCAGTATTTT
CASSSQTSGADTQYF
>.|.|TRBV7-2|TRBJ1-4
TGTGCCAGCAGCCCCTCCAGGGCAACTAATGAAAAACTGTTTTTT
CASSPSRATNEKLFF
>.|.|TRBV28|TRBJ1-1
TGTGCCAGCAGAAAGGGTGATAACACTGAAGCTTTCTTT
CASRKGDNTEAFF
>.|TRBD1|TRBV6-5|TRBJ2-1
TGTGCCAGCAGCGTGGACAGGGGCAAGTACAATGAGCAGTTCTTC
CASSVDRGKYNEQFF
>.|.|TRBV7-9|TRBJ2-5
TGTGCCAGCAGCTTATCTTTGGCCCTCTACCAAGAGACCCAGTACTTC
CASSLSLALYQETQYF
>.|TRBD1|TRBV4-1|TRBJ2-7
TGCGCCAGCAGCCAAGGACAGGGCAGCTCCTACGAGCAGTACTTC
CASSQGQGSSYEQYF
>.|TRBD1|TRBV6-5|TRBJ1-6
TGTGCCAGCAGCCGACAGGGATCCTATAATTCACCCCTCCACTTT
CASSRQGSYNSPLHF
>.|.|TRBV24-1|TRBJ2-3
TGTGCCACCGAAGCAGGGACCTTAACAGATACGCAGTATTTT
CATEAGTLTDTQYF
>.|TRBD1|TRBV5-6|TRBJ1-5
TGTGCCAGCAGCGCGGGACAGGGGGATTGGGGCAATCAGCCCCAGCATTTT
CASSAGQGDWGNQPQHF
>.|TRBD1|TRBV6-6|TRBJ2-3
TGTGCCAGCAGTCGACGGACAGGGGCAGACACAGATACGCAGTATTTT
CASSRRTGADTDTQYF
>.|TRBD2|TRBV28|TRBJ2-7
TGTGCCAGCAGTTCAACGACTAGCGGGATGACCTACGAGCAGTACTTC
CASSSTTSGMTYEQYF
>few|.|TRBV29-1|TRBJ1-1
TGCAGCGTTAGTCGAGGGGAGACTGAAGCTTTCTTT
CSVSRGETEAFF
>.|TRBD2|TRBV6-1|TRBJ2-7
TGTGCCAGCAGTGAACCGACTAGCGGGATAGACGAGCAGTACTTC
CASSEPTSGIDEQYF
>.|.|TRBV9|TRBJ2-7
TGTGCCAGCAGCGAAGGAGGAGACGAGCAGTACTTC
CASSEGGDEQYF
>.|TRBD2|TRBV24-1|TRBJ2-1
TGTGCCACCAGCCTTGGGACTAGCGGAGGCACCTACAATGAGCAGTTCTTC
CATSLGTSGGTYNEQFF
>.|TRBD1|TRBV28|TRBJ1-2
TGTGCCAGCAGTTCTGGGGGCCAGGGGGCAAGTACTAACTATGGCTACACCTTC
CASSSGGQGASTNYGYTF
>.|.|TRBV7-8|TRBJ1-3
TGTGCCAGCAGCTTAGTTGTCAGATCCTCTGGAAACACCATATATTTT
CASSLVVRSSGNTIYF
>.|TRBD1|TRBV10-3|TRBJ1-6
TGTGCCATCAGTGAGGCCGGGACAGAGTCGAGTTCACCCCTCCACTTT
CAISEAGTESSSPLHF
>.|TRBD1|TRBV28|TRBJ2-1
TGTGCCAGAACAGGGGGCCTTGAGCAGTTCTTC
CARTGGLEQFF
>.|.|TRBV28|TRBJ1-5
TGTGCCAGCGCAGGGGAACAGCCCCAGCATTTT
CASAGEQPQHF
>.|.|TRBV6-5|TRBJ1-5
TGTGCCAGCAGACAGGGTTATAGCAATCAGCCCCAGCATTTT
CASRQGYSNQPQHF
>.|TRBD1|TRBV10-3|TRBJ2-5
TGTGCCATCAGTGACGGCAGGACAGGGGGAGGAGAGACCCAGTACTTC
CAISDGRTGGGETQYF
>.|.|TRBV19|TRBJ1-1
TGTGCCAGTCAGGCGGGTAGGGCTTTCTTT
CASQAGRAFF
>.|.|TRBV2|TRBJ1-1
TGTGCCAGCAACCAGGACCTGAACACTGAAGCTTTCTTT
CASNQDLNTEAFF
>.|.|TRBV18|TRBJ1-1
TGTGCCAGCTCCGGAGACGGATTGAACACTGAAGCTTTCTTT
CASSGDGLNTEAFF
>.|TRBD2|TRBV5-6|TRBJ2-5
TGTGCCAGCAGCGACACTGGTAGCGGGATCGGAGAGACCCAGTACTTC
CASSDTGSGIGETQYF
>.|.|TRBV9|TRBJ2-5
TGTGCCAGCAGCGTAAGTGGGGCCGACTTCCAAGAGACCCAGTACTTC
CASSVSGADFQETQYF
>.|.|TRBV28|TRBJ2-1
TGTGCCAGCAGATCAGGGGAACCTTACAATGAGCAGTTCTTC
CASRSGEPYNEQFF
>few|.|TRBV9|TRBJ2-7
TGTGCCAGCAGCGCCACACGGGGGGGGCCGACAGGGTCCCACGAGCAGTACTTC
CASSATRGGPTGSHEQYF
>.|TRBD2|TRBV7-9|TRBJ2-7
TGTGCCAGCAGCCCGGCTATCGGACTAGCGGGAGGATACGAGCAGTACTTC
CASSPAIGLAGGYEQYF
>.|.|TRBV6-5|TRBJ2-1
TGTGCCAGCAGTACGATAGGGAGGAGTGAGCAGTTCTTC
CASSTIGRSEQFF
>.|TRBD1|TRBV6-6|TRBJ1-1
TGTGCCAGCAGTCACGGGACAGGGCCCAACACTGAAGCTTTCTTT
CASSHGTGPNTEAFF
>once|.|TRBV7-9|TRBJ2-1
TGTGCCAGCAGCTCCCCGGGAATCCAGTTCTTC
CASSSPGIQFF
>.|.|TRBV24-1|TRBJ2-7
TGTGCCACCAGTGAGGGGGCCAGTTACGAGCAGTACTTC
CATSEGASYEQYF
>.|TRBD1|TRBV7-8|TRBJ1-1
TGTGCCAGCATCAATTTAGGGGGGACCCTTACAGGGGGGAACACTGAAGCTTTCTTT
CASINLGGTLTGGNTEAFF
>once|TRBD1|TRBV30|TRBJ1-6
TGTGCCTGGAGTACAGGGGCGTCACCCCTCCACTTT
CAWSTGASPLHF
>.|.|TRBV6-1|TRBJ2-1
TGTGCCAGCAGTGAGAGGGGAATCAGCTCCTACAATGAGCAGTTCTTC
CASSERGISSYNEQFF
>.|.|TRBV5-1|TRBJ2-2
TGCGCCAGCTGGGCCTCCGCCACCAGATCCGGGGAGCTGTTTTTT
CASWASATRSGELFF
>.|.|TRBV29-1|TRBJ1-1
TGCAGCGTTAAAGAGCCAATGAACACTGAAGCTTTCTTT
CSVKEPMNTEAFF
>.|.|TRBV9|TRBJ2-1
TGTGCCAGCAGCGTAGGGGTGCCCCCTACCTTCGGTGAGCAGTTCTTC
CASSVGVPPTFGEQFF
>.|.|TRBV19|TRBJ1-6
TGTGCCAGTAGTATAAGCCACTATAATTCACCCCTCCACTTT
CASSISHYNSPLHF
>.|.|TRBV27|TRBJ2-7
TGTGCCAGCAGCGCCTCAGCAACCTACGAGCAGTACTTC
CASSASATYEQYF
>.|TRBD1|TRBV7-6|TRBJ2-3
TGTGCCAGCAGCTCGACAGGGCTTACAGATACGCAGTATTTT
CASSSTGLTDTQYF
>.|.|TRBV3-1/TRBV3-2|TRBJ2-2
TGTGCCAGCAGCCCGTCAACAGGGCCCGGGGAGCTGTTTTTT
CASSPSTGPGELFF
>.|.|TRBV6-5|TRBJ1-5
TGTGCCAGCAGTTACGATAGAATGGGCAATCAGCCCCAGCATTTT
CASSYDRMGNQPQHF
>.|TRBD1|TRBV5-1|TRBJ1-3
TGCGCCAGCAGCTTGCCCCCGACAGGGGCTCTAAACACCATATATTTT
CASSLPPTGALNTIYF
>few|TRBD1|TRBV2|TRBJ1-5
TGTGCCAGCAGCCCAGGGGGGTGGCAGCCCCAGCATTTT
CASSPGGWQPQHF
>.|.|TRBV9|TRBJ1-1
TGTGCCAGCAGCGTAGCATCGCAGGGTAGGTCTGAAGCTTTCTTT
CASSVASQGRSEAFF
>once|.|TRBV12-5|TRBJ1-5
TGTGCTAGTGGTTTGGTTGCGGGTTCGGATCAGCCCCAGCATTTT
CASGLVAGSDQPQHF
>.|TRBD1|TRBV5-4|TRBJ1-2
TGTGCCAGCAGCGTGTTGACAGGGAACTATGGCTACACCTTC
CASSVLTGNYGYTF
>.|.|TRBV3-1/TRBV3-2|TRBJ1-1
TGTGCCAGCGGGGAGGGTCACGGTTGGACTGAAGCTTTCTTT
CASGEGHGWTEAFF